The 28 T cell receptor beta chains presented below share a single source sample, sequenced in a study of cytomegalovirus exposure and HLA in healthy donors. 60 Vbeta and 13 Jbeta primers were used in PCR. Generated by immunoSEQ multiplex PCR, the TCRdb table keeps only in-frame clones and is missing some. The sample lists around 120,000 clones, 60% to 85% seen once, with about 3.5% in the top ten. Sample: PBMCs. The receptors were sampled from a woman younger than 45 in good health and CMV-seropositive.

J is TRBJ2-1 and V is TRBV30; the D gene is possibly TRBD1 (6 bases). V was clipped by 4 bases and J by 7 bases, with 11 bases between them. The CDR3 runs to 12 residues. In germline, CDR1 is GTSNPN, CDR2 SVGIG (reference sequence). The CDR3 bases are TGTGCCTGGACCCAGGGGTGGAATGAGCAGTTCTTC. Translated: CAWTQGWNEQFF.

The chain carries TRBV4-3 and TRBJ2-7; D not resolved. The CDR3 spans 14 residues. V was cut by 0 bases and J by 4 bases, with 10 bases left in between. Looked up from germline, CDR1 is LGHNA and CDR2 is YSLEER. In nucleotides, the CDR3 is TGCGCCAGCAGCCAAGATCCGGGTGGGTACGAGCAGTACTTC. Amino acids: CASSQDPGGYEQYF.

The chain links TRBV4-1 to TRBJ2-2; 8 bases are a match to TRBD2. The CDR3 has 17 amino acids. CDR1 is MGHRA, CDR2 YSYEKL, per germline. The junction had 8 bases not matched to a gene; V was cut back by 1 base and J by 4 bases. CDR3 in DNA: TGCGCCAGCAGCCAAGCATCCAGCGGGGGTCCCACCGGGGAGCTGTTTTTT. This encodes CASSQASSGGPTGELFF.

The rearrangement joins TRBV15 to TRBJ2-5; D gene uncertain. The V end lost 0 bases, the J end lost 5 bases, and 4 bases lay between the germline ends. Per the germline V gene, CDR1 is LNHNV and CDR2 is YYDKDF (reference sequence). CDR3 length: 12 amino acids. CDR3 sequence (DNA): TGTGCCACCAGCAGAGATATGGAGACCCAGTACTTC. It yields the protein CATSRDMETQYF. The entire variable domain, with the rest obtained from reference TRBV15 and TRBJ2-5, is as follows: DAMVIQNPRYQVTQFGKPVTLSCSQTLNHNVMYWYQQKSSQAPKLLFHYYDKDFNNEADTPDNFQSRRPNTSFCFLDIRSPGLGDTAMYLCATSRDMETQYFGPGTRLLVL.

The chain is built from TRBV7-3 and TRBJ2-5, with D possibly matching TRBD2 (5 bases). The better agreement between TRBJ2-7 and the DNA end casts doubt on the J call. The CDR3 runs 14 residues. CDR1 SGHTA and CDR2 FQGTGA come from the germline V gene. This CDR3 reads CASSPTGSPYEQYF. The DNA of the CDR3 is TGTGCCAGCAGCCCGACGGGGTCACCCTACGAGCAGTACTTC.

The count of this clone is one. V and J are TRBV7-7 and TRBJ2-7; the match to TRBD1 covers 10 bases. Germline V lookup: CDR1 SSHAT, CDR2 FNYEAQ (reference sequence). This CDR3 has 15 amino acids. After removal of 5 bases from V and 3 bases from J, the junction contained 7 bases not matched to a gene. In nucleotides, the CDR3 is TGTGCCAGCAGCCCCGGGACAGGGGTCCTCTACGAGCAGTACTTC. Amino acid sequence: CASSPGTGVLYEQYF.

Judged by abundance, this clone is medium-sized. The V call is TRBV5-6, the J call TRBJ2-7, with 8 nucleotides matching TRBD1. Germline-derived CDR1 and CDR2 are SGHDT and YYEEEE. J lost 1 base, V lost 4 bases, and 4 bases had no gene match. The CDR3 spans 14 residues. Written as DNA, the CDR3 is TGTGCCAGCAGCCCGGGACAGGCTTCCTACGAGCAGTACTTC. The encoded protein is CASSPGQASYEQYF.

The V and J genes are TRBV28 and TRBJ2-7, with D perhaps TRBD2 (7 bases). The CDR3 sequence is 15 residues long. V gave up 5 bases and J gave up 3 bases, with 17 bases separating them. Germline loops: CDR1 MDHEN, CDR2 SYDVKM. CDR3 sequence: CASSAPLGGDYEQYF. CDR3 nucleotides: TGTGCCAGCAGTGCCCCCCTAGGGGGGGACTACGAGCAGTACTTC.

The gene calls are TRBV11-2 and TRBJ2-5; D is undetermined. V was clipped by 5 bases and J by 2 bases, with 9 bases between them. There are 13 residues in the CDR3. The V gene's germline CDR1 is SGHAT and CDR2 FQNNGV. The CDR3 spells CASSGQVQETQYF. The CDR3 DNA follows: TGTGCCAGCAGCGGTCAGGTACAAGAGACCCAGTACTTC. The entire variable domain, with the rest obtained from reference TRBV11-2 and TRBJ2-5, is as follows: EAGVAQSPRYKIIEKRQSVAFWCNPISGHATLYWYQQILGQGPKLLIQFQNNGVVDDSQLPKDRFSAERLKGVDSTLKIQPAKLEDSAVYLCASSGQVQETQYFGPGTRLLVL.

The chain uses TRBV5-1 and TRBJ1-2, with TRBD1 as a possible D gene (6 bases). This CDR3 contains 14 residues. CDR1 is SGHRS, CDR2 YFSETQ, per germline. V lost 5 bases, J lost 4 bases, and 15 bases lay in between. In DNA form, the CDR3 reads TGCGCCAGCAGTTCGACAGGTGCACTCTATGGCTACACCTTC. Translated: CASSSTGALYGYTF.

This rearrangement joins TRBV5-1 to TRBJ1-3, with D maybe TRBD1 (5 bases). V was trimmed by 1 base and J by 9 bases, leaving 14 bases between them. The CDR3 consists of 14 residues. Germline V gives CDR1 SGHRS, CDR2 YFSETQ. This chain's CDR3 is CASSLSASGGTIYF. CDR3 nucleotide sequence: TGCGCCAGCAGCTTGTCCGCCTCGGGGGGCACCATATATTTT.

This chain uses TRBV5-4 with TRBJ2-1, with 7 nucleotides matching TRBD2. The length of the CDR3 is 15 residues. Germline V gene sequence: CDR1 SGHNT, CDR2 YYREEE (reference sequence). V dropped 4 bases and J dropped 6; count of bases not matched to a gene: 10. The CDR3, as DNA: TGTGCCAGCAGCCCCACCTCCGGGACTACCAATGAGCAGTTCTTC. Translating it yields CASSPTSGTTNEQFF.

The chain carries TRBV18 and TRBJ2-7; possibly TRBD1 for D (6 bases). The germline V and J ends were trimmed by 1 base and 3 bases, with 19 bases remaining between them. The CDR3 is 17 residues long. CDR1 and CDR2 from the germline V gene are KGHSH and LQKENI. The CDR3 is CASSPRDRWPTIYEQYF. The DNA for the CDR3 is TGTGCCAGCTCACCACGAGACAGGTGGCCTACTATCTACGAGCAGTACTTC.

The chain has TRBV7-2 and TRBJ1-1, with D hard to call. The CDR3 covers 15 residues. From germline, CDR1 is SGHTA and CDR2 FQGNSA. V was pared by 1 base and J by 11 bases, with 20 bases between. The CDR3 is CASSLELGPERKAFF. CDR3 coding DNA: TGTGCCAGCAGCTTAGAATTGGGCCCGGAACGTAAGGCTTTCTTT.

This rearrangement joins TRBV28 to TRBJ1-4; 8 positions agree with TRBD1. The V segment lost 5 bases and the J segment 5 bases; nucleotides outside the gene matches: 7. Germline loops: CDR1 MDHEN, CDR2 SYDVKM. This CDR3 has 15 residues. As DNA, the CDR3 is TGTGCCAGCAGTACACAGGGGGGAGCAAATGAAAAACTGTTTTTT. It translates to CASSTQGGANEKLFF.

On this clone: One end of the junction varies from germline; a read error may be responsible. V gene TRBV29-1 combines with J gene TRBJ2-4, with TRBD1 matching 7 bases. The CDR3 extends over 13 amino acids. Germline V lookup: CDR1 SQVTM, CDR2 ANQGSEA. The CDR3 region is CGVADRAQNIQYF. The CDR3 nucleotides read TGCGGCGTGGCTGACAGGGCGCAAAACATTCAGTACTTC.

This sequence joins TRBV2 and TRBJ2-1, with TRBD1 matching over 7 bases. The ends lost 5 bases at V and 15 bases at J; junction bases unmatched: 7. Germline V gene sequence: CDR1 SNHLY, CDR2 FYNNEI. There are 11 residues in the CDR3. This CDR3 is CASSLGGGWFF. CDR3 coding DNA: TGTGCCAGCAGTCTAGGGGGCGGGTGGTTCTTC.

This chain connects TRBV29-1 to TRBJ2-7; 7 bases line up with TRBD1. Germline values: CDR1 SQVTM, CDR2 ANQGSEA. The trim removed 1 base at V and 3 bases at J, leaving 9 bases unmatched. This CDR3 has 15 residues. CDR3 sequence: CSVEGQGRGFYEQYF. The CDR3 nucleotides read TGCAGCGTTGAAGGGCAAGGCAGGGGGTTCTACGAGCAGTACTTC.

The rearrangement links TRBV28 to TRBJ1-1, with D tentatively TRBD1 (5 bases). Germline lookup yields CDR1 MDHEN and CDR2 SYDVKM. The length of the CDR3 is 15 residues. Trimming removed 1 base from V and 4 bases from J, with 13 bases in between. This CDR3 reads CASSLFRVRGTEAFF. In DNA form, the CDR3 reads TGTGCCAGCAGTTTATTCAGGGTGCGGGGCACTGAAGCTTTCTTT. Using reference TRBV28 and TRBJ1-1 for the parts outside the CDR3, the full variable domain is DVKVTQSSRYLVKRTGEKVFLECVQDMDHENMFWYRQDPGLGLRLIYFSYDVKMKEKGDIPEGYSVSREKKERFSLILESASTNQTSMYLCASSLFRVRGTEAFFGQGTRLTVV.

The CDR3 sequence is CASSPIDSNEKLFF. The CDR3 coding sequence is TGTGCCAGCTCACCAATCGACTCTAATGAAAAACTGTTTTTT. This rearrangement joins TRBV18 to TRBJ1-4; D remains unclear. CDR1 is KGHSH and CDR2 is LQKENI in the germline V gene. V was shortened by 2 bases and J by 3 bases, with 7 bases between the two germline ends. This CDR3 has 14 amino acids. The whole variable domain, remainder taken from reference TRBV18 and TRBJ1-4, is NAGVMQNPRHLVRRRGQEARLRCSPMKGHSHVYWYRQLPEEGLKFMVYLQKENIIDESGMPKERFSAEFPKEGPSILRIQQVVRGDSAAYFCASSPIDSNEKLFFGSGTQLSVL.

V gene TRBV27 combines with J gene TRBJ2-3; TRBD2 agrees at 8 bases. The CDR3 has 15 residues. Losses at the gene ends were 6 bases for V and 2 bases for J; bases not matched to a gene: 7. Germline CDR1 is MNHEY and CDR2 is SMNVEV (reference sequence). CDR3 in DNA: TGTGCCAGCAGCCGCGGGGGGACCCACACAGATACGCAGTATTTT. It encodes CASSRGGTHTDTQYF.

CDR3 bases: TGCGCCAGCAGCCCTTCTCCAGGGGCGGCCAACACCGGGGAGCTGTTTTTT. This gives the protein CASSPSPGAANTGELFF. This rearrangement joins TRBV5-1 to TRBJ2-2; a weak D match, TRBD1 (6 bases). The ends were cut back, 4 bases at V and 2 bases at J, with 18 bases in the middle. The CDR3 is 17 amino acids. Germline lookup yields CDR1 SGHRS and CDR2 YFSETQ.

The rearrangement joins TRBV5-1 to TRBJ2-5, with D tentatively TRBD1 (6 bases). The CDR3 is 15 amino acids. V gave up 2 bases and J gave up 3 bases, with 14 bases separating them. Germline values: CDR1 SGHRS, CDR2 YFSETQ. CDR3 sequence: CASSFGADREETQYF. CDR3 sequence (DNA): TGCGCCAGCAGCTTTGGGGCGGACAGAGAAGAGACCCAGTACTTC. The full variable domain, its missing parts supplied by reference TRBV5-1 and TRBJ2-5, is KAGVTQTPRYLIKTRGQQVTLSCSPISGHRSVSWYQQTPGQGLQFLFEYFSETQRNKGNFPGRFSGRQFSNSRSEMNVSTLELGDSALYLCASSFGADREETQYFGPGTRLLVL.

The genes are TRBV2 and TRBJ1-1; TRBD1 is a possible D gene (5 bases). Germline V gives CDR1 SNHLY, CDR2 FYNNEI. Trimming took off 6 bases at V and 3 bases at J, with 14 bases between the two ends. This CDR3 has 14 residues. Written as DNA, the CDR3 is TGTGCCAGCAGCTCAAGCGGGGGGGACACTGAAGCTTTCTTT. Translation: CASSSSGGDTEAFF.

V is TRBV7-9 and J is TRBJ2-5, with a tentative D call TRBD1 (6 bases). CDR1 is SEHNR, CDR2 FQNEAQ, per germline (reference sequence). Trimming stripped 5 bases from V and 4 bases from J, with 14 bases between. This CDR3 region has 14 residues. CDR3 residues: CASSPGQRGETQYF. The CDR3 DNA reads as TGTGCCAGCAGCCCGGGACAAAGAGGAGAGACCCAGTACTTC.

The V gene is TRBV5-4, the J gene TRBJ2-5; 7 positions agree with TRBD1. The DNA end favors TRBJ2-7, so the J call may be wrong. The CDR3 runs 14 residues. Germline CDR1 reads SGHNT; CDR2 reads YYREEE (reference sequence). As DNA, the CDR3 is TGTGCCAGCAGGAAGGACAGGTTCTCCTACGAGCAGTACTTC. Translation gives CASRKDRFSYEQYF.

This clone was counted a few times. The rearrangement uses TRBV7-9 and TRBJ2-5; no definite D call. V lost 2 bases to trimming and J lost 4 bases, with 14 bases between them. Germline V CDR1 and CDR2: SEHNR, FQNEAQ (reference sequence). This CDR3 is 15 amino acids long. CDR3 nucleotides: TGTGCCAGCAGCTTAAGTCTCGGCAGGTCAGAGACCCAGTACTTC. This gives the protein CASSLSLGRSETQYF.

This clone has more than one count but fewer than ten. The CDR3: CASSFTGRGRGYEQYF. The CDR3 coding sequence is TGTGCCAGCAGCTTTACCGGACGGGGTCGGGGCTACGAGCAGTACTTC. The chain recombines TRBV5-4 with TRBJ2-7, with D perhaps TRBD2 (5 bases). The germline gives CDR1 SGHNT, CDR2 YYREEE (reference sequence). The CDR3 loop spans 16 amino acids. V lost 2 bases and J 3 bases, leaving 18 bases between the germline ends.